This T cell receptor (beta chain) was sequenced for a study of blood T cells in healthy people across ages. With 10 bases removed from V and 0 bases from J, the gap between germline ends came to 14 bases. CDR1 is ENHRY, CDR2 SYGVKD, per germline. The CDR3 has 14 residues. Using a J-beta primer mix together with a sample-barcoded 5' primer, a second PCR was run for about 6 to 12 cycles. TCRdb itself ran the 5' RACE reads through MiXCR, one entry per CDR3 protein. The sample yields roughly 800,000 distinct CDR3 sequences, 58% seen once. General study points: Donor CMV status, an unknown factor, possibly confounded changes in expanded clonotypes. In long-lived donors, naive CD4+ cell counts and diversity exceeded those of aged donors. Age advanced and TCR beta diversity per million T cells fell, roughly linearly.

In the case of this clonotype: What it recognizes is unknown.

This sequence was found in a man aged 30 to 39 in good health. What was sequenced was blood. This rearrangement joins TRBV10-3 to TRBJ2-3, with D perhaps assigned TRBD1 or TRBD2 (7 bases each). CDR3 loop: CATQGGLSTDTQYF. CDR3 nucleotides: TGTGCCACCCAGGGGGGACTAAGCACAGATACGCAGTATTTT.